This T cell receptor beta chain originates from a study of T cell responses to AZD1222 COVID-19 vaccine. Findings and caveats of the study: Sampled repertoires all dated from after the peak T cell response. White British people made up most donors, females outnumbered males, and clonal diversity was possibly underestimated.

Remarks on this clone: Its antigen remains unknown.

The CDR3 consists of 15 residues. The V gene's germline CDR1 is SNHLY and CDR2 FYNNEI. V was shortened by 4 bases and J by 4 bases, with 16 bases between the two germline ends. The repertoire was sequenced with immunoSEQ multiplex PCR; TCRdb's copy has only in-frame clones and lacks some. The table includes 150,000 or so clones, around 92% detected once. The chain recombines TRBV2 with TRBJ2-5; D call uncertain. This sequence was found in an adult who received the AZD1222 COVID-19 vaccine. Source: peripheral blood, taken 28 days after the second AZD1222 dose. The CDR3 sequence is CASSGLLGPGETQYF. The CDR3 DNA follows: TGTGCCAGCAGTGGGTTGTTAGGTCCCGGAGAGACCCAGTACTTC.